This paragraph reports one T cell receptor (beta chain). The antigen remains undetermined. Use of 60 Vbeta and 13 Jbeta primers characterized the PCR. Sequenced by immunoSEQ multiplex PCR; TCRdb stores in-frame clones only, minus some. The sample contains about 120,000 clones, approximately 74% of which appear only once. This sample was included in a study of cytomegalovirus exposure and HLA in healthy donors. Study-wide findings and caveats: It was reported that the classifier diagnosed cytomegalovirus status with high specificity and sensitivity in both the original and validation cohorts. Based on reports, TCR beta sequences accurately predicted HLA-A and HLA-B alleles for most subjects.

This CDR3 spans 13 amino acids. Germline V gene data show CDR1 as SGHTA and CDR2 as FQGNSA. V was trimmed by 5 bases and J by 3 bases, leaving 9 bases between them. The sequence was obtained from a man in his forties in good health and CMV-seropositive. This chain uses TRBV7-2 with TRBJ2-3; D unresolved. The sample was PBMCs. The CDR3 DNA sequence: TGTGCCAGCAGCCTACGACTGACAGATACGCAGTATTTT. Translating gives CASSLRLTDTQYF.